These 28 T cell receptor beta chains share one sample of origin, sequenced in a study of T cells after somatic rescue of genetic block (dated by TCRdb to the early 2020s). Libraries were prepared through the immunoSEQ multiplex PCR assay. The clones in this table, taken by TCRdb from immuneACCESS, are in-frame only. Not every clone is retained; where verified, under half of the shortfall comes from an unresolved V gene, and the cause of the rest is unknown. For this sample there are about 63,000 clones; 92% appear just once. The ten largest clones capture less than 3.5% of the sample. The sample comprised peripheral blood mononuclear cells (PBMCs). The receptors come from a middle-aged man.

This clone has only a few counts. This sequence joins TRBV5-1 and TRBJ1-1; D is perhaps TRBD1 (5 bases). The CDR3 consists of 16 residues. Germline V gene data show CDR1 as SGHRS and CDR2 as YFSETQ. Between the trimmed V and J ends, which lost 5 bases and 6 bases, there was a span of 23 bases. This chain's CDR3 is CASREMGGHLSAEAFF. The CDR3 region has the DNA TGCGCCAGCAGAGAAATGGGTGGACACCTGTCCGCTGAAGCTTTCTTT.

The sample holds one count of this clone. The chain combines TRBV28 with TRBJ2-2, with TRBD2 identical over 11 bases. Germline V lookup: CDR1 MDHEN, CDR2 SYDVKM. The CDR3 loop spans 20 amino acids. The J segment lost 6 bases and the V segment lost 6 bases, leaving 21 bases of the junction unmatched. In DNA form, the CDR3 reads TGTGCCAGCAGCCAACAGGGGGGAAATAGCGGGAGGGCCGTTGCCGGGGAGCTGTTTTTT. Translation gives CASSQQGGNSGRAVAGELFF.

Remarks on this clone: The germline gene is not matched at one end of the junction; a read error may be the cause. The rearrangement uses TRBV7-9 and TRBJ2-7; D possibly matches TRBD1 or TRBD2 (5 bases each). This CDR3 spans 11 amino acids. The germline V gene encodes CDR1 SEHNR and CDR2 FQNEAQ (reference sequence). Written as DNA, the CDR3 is TGTACCAGCAGCTCGGGACCGCAGCAGTACTTC. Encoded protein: CTSSSGPQQYF.

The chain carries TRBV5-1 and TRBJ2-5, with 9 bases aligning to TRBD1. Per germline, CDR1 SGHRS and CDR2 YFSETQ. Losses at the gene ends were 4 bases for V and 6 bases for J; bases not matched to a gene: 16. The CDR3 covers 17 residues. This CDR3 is CASSQPRGTGNLKTQYF. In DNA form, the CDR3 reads TGCGCCAGCAGCCAACCTCGGGGGACAGGGAATCTGAAGACCCAGTACTTC.

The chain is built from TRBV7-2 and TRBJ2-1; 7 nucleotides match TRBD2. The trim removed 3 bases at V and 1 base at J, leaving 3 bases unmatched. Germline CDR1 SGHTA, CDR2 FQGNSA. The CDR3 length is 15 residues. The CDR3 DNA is TGTGCCAGCAGCTTGACTAGCCGATCCTACAATGAGCAGTTCTTC. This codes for CASSLTSRSYNEQFF.

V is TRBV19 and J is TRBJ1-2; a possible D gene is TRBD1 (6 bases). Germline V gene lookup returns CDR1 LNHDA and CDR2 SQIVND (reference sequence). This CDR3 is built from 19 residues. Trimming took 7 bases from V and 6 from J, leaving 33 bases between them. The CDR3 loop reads CASTLRGWGQGRGRDGYTF. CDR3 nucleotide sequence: TGTGCCAGTACCCTACGGGGATGGGGCCAGGGGCGAGGAAGAGATGGCTACACCTTC.

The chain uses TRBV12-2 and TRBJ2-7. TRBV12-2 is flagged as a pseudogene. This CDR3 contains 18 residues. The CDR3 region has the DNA TGTGCAAGTCGCGCAGGAGAGCGTCAGGAGACCCACTGCTACGAGCAGTACTTC. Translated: CASRAGERQETHCYEQYF.

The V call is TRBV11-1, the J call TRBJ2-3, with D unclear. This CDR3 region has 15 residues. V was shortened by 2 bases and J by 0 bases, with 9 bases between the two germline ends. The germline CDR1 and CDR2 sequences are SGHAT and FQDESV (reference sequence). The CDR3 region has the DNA TGTGCCAGCAGCTTAACGGACCCTAGCACAGATACGCAGTATTTT. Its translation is CASSLTDPSTDTQYF.

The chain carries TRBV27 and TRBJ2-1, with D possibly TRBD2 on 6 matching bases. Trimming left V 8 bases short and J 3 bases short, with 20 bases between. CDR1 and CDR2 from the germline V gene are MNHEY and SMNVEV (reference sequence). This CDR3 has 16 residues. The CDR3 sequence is CASPRGTSSFYNEQFF. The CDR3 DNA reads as TGTGCCAGCCCTCGGGGAACTAGCTCTTTCTACAATGAGCAGTTCTTC.

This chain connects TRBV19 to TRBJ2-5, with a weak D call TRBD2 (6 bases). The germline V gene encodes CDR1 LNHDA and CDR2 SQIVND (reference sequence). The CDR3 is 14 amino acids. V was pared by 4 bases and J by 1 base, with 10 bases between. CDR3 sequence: CASSTRRAQETQYF. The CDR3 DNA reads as TGTGCCAGTAGTACCCGGAGGGCCCAAGAGACCCAGTACTTC.

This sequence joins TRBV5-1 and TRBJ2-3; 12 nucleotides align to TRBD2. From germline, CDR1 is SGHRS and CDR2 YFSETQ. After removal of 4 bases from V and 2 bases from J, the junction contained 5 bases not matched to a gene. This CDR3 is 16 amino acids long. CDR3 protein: CASSTTSGRPTDTQYF. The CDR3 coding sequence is TGCGCCAGCAGCACTACTAGCGGGAGGCCCACAGATACGCAGTATTTT. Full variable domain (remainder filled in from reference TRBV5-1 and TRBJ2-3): KAGVTQTPRYLIKTRGQQVTLSCSPISGHRSVSWYQQTPGQGLQFLFEYFSETQRNKGNFPGRFSGRQFSNSRSEMNVSTLELGDSALYLCASSTTSGRPTDTQYFGPGTRLTVL.

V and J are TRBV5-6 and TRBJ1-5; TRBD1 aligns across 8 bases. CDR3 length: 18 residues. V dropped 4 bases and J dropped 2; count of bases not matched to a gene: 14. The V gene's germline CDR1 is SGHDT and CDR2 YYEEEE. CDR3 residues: CASSNSNGGTGGNQPQHF. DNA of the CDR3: TGTGCCAGCAGCAATAGCAATGGAGGGACAGGAGGCAATCAGCCCCAGCATTTT.

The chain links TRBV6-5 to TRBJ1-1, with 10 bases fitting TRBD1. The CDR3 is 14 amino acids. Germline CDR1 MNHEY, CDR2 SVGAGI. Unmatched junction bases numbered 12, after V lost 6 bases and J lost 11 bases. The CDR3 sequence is CASSVRDRGKKAFF. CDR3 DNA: TGTGCCAGCAGCGTCCGGGACAGGGGAAAAAAGGCTTTCTTT.

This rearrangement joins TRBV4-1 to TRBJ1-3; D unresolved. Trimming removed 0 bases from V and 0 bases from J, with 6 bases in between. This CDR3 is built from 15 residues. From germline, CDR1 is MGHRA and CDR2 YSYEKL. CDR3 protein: CASSQDTFSGNTIYF. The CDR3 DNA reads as TGCGCCAGCAGCCAAGATACCTTCTCTGGAAACACCATATATTTT.

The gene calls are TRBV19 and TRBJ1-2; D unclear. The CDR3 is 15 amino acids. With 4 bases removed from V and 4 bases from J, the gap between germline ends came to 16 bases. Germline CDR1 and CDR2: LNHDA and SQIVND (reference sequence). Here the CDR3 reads CASSKETAGPYGYTF. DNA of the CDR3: TGTGCCAGTAGTAAGGAGACGGCCGGGCCCTATGGCTACACCTTC.

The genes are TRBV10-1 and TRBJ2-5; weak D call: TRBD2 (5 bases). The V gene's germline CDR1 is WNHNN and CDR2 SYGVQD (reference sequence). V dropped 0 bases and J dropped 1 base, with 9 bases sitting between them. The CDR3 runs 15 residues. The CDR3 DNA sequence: TGCGCCAGCAGTGAGTCTCGGGGAGCCCAAGAGACCCAGTACTTC. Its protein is CASSESRGAQETQYF.

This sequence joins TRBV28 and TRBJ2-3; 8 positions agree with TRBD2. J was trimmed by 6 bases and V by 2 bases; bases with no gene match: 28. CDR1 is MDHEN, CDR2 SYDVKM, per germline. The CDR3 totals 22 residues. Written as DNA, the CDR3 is TGTGCCAGCAGTTTAGGGCGCTTTGAACTAGCGGAGGGAGGGTCGGTAGTGGATACGCAGTATTTT. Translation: CASSLGRFELAEGGSVVDTQYF.

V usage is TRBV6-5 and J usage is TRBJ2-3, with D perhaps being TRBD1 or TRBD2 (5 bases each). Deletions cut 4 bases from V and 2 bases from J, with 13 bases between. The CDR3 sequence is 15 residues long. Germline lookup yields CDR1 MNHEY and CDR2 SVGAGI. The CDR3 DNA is TGTGCCAGCAGTTGGGGGTTAGGGGCCACAGATACGCAGTATTTT. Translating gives CASSWGLGATDTQYF.

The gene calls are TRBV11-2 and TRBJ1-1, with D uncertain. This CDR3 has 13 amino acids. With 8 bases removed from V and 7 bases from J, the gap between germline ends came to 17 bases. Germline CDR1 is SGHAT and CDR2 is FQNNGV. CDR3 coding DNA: TGTGCCAGCCTGGACCCGAACTCCCTTGAAGCTTTCTTT. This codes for CASLDPNSLEAFF.

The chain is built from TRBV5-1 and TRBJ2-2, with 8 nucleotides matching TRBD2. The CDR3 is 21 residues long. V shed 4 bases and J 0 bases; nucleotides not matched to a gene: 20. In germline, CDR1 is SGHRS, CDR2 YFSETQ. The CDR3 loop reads CASSPPGGTDPQGPNTGELFF. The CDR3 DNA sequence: TGCGCCAGCAGCCCCCCGGGGGGGACGGACCCTCAAGGGCCGAACACCGGGGAGCTGTTTTTT.

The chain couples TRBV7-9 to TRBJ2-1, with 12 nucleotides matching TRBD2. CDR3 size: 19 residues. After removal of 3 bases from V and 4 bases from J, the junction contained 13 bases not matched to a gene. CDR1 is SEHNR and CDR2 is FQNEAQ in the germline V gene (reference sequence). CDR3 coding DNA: TGTGCCAGCAGCTTCGGACTAGCGGGAAGGGGCTGGGGGTACAATGAGCAGTTCTTC. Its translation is CASSFGLAGRGWGYNEQFF.

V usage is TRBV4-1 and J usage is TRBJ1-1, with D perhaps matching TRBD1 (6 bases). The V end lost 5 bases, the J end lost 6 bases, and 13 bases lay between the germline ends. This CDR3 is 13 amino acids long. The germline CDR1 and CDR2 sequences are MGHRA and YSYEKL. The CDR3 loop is CASSKTGTAEAFF. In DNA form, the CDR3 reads TGCGCCAGCAGCAAAACAGGGACGGCTGAAGCTTTCTTT.

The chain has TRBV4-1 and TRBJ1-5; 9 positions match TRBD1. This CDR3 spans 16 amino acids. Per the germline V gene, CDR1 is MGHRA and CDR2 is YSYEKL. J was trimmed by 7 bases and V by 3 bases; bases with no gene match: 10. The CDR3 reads CASSQAGTGNVQPQHF. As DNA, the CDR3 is TGCGCCAGCAGCCAGGCCGGGACAGGGAATGTCCAGCCCCAGCATTTT.

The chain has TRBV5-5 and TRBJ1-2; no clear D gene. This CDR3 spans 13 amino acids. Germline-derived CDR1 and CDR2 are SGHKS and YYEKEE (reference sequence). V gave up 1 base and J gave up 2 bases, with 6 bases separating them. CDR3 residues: CASSLSGNYGYTF. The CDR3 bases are TGTGCCAGCAGCTTGTCGGGAAACTATGGCTACACCTTC. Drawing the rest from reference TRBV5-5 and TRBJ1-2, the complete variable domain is DAGVTQSPTHLIKTRGQQVTLRCSPISGHKSVSWYQQVLGQGPQFIFQYYEKEERGRGNFPDRFSARQFPNYSSELNVNALLLGDSALYLCASSLSGNYGYTFGSGTRLTVV.

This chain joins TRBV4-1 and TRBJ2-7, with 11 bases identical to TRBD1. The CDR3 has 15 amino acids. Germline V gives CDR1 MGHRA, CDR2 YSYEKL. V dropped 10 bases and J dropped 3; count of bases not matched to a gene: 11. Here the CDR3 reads CAIPPWDRGCYEQYF. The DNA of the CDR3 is TGCGCCATCCCCCCTTGGGACAGGGGGTGCTACGAGCAGTACTTC.

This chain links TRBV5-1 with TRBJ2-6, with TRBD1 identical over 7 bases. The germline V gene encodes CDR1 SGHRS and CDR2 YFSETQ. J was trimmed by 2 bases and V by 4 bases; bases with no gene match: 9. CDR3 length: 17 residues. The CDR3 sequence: CASSRFVTGTGANVLTF. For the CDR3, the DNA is TGCGCCAGCAGCCGTTTTGTGACAGGGACTGGGGCCAACGTCCTGACTTTC.

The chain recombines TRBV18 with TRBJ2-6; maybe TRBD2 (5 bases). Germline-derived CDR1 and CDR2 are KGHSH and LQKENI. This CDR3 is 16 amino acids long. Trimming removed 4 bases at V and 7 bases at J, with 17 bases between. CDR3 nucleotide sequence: TGTGCCAGCTCACAGAACGGACTTTTTGGAGCCAACGTCCTGACTTTC. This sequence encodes CASSQNGLFGANVLTF. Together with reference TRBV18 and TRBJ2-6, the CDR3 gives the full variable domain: NAGVMQNPRHLVRRRGQEARLRCSPMKGHSHVYWYRQLPEEGLKFMVYLQKENIIDESGMPKERFSAEFPKEGPSILRIQQVVRGDSAAYFCASSQNGLFGANVLTFGAGSRLTVL.

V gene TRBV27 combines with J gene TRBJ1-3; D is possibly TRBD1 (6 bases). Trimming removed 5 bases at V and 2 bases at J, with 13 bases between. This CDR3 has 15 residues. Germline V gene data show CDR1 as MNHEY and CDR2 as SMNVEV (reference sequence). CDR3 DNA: TGTGCCAGCAGTCACAGGGATCCCCCTGGAAACACCATATATTTT. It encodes CASSHRDPPGNTIYF.